Listed below are T cell receptor beta chains from one sample, sequenced in a study of blood T cells in healthy people across ages. One entry per CDR3 protein, called by TCRdb with MiXCR from the 5' RACE reads. There are approximately 800,000 distinct CDR3 sequences in the sample; approximately 67% occur only once, and around 30% lies in the top ten. Sequenced sample: blood. These receptors were taken from a man under 40 in good health. CDR3s include the opening cysteine and the closing phenylalanine or tryptophan. The D gene is left open where the match is weak. Expanded clones are given a class, and other clones once, few, many or no size at all.

cdr3_aa cdr3_nt v_call clone_size j_call d_call
CASSEGFPPSNQPQHF TGTGCCAGCAGTGAAGGATTCCCACCTAGCAATCAGCCCCAGCATTTT TRBV2 . TRBJ1-5 .
CASSPVRDYGYTF TGTGCCAGCAGCCCCGTTCGCGACTATGGCTACACCTTC TRBV7-8 . TRBJ1-2 .
CSARAWQETQYF TGCAGTGCACGAGCGTGGCAAGAGACCCAGTACTTC TRBV20-1 . TRBJ2-5 .
CASRSTGGAEAFF TGTGCCAGCAGGTCCACAGGGGGCGCTGAAGCTTTCTTT TRBV7-2 . TRBJ1-1 TRBD1
CASSYPGTGTQYF TGTGCCAGCAGTTACCCCGGCACGGGGACCCAGTACTTC TRBV6-5 many TRBJ2-5 .
CNAPHVSTDTQYF TGCAACGCCCCACATGTAAGCACAGATACGCAGTATTTT TRBV29-1 once TRBJ2-3 .
CSVPNRADNEQFF TGCAGCGTTCCGAACAGGGCTGACAATGAGCAGTTCTTC TRBV29-1 . TRBJ2-1 .
CASSLPGQGVYTF TGTGCCAGCAGCCTTCCGGGACAGGGCGTCTACACCTTC TRBV12-3/TRBV12-4 few TRBJ1-2 TRBD1
CASSWTGQPYEQYF TGTGCCAGCAGCTGGACGGGTCAACCCTACGAGCAGTACTTC TRBV5-6 . TRBJ2-7 .
CAISAADYEQYF TGTGCCATCAGTGCGGCGGATTACGAGCAGTACTTC TRBV10-3 . TRBJ2-7 .
CAISASSGGNTDTQYF TGTGCCATCAGTGCTTCTAGCGGGGGAAACACAGATACGCAGTATTTT TRBV10-3 . TRBJ2-3 TRBD2
CASSQVWGLGNQPQHF TGCGCCAGCAGCCAAGTTTGGGGGCTAGGAAATCAGCCCCAGCATTTT TRBV4-3 . TRBJ1-5 .
CASSWEGRNTGELFF TGCGCCAGCAGCTGGGAGGGGAGGAACACCGGGGAGCTGTTTTTT TRBV5-1 . TRBJ2-2 TRBD2
CSVERTGDPPDTQYF TGCAGCGTTGAAAGGACAGGGGATCCCCCAGATACGCAGTATTTT TRBV29-1 . TRBJ2-3 TRBD1
CASSLLGGFNEQFF TGTGCCAGCAGTTTATTGGGGGGTTTCAATGAGCAGTTCTTC TRBV27 . TRBJ2-1 .
CASIIPPYRGPTLHTEAFF TGCGCCAGCATCATTCCACCATACAGGGGGCCCACTCTCCACACTGAAGCTTTCTTT TRBV5-1 once TRBJ1-1 TRBD1
CASSPDRGSSEKLFF TGTGCCAGCAGCCCGGACAGGGGTAGTAGTGAAAAACTGTTTTTT TRBV7-9 . TRBJ1-4 TRBD1
CASSRTTGGGYGYTF TGTGCCAGTAGTCGAACGACAGGGGGCGGCTATGGCTACACCTTC TRBV19 . TRBJ1-2 TRBD1
CASSSGTEYNEQFF TGTGCCAGCAGTTCGGGGACAGAGTACAATGAGCAGTTCTTC TRBV27 . TRBJ2-1 TRBD1
CASGFLGSYNEQFF TGTGCCAGCGGTTTTTTAGGATCCTACAATGAGCAGTTCTTC TRBV28 few TRBJ2-1 .
CASSLRGGAPARYF TGTGCCAGCAGCTTAAGAGGAGGGGCCCCGGCAAGGTACTTC TRBV7-2 . TRBJ2-7 .
CASSSTAGAYYEQYF TGTGCCAGCAGCTCCACGGCCGGGGCTTACTACGAGCAGTACTTC TRBV11-2 once TRBJ2-7 .
CASSLVGLAGSYEQYF TGTGCCAGCAGCTTAGTCGGACTAGCGGGTTCCTACGAGCAGTACTTC TRBV7-2 . TRBJ2-7 TRBD2
CATSRDQEGTYEQYF TGTGCCACCAGCAGAGATCAAGAGGGAACCTACGAGCAGTACTTC TRBV15 . TRBJ2-7 .
CASRDTGGEQYF TGTGCCAGCAGAGATACAGGGGGCGAGCAGTACTTC TRBV6-1 . TRBJ2-7 TRBD1
CASSQEFQTETQYF TGTGCCAGCAGCCAAGAGTTCCAGACAGAGACCCAGTACTTC TRBV14 . TRBJ2-5 .
CASRTEGLGEKLFF TGTGCCAGCAGAACGGAGGGTCTCGGTGAAAAACTGTTTTTT TRBV5-5 . TRBJ1-4 .
CASSSGQTYEQYF TGTGCCAGCAGCTCCGGACAGACCTACGAGCAGTACTTC TRBV5-1 many TRBJ2-7 .
CASSLGSGITDTQYF TGTGCCAGCAGCTTAGGATCGGGGATCACAGATACGCAGTATTTT TRBV7-9 . TRBJ2-3 .
CASSISDAPPETQYF TGTGCCAGCAGCATTAGCGACGCCCCGCCCGAGACCCAGTACTTC TRBV11-2 . TRBJ2-5 .
CASSARQGTYYEQYF TGTGCCAGCAGCGCCCGACAGGGAACGTACTACGAGCAGTACTTC TRBV9 . TRBJ2-7 TRBD1
CASSPGTGGTEQYF TGTGCCAGCAGCCCCGGGACAGGGGGAACCGAGCAGTACTTC TRBV12-3/TRBV12-4 . TRBJ2-7 TRBD1
CASSPQVASEQYF TGTGCCAGCAGCCCACAGGTTGCAAGCGAGCAGTACTTC TRBV7-2 . TRBJ2-7 .
CSVEGGLLGANVLTF TGCAGCGTTGAAGGGGGCCTTCTTGGGGCCAACGTCCTGACTTTC TRBV29-1 . TRBJ2-6 .
CSVEDGAAYGYTF TGCAGCGTTGAAGATGGGGCAGCCTATGGCTACACCTTC TRBV29-1 few TRBJ1-2 .
CATATEGAYSEQFF TGTGCCACCGCCACCGAAGGGGCCTACAGTGAGCAGTTCTTC TRBV7-2 . TRBJ2-1 .
CSGQQGARETQYF TGCAGCGGACAACAGGGGGCACGGGAGACCCAGTACTTC TRBV29-1 . TRBJ2-5 TRBD1
CASSSGGREKLFF TGTGCCAGCAGCTCGGGGGGGCGAGAAAAACTGTTTTTT TRBV9 . TRBJ1-4 .
CASSPVGLGSETQYF TGCGCCAGCAGCCCCGTGGGACTAGGGTCGGAGACCCAGTACTTC TRBV4-3 . TRBJ2-5 TRBD2
CASSLEPGGGPPDTQYF TGTGCCAGCAGCTTAGAACCTGGCGGGGGGCCACCAGATACGCAGTATTTT TRBV7-2 . TRBJ2-3 TRBD2
CASSQERSGNYGYTF TGTGCCAGCAGCCAAGAAAGGAGCGGAAACTATGGTTACACCTTC TRBV4-2 few TRBJ1-2 .
CSANPLAGVLDTQYF TGCAGTGCAAACCCTTTAGCGGGGGTACTCGATACGCAGTATTTT TRBV20-1 . TRBJ2-3 TRBD2
CAISDRGQTNTGELFF TGTGCCATCAGTGATCGGGGACAAACGAACACCGGGGAGCTGTTTTTT TRBV10-3 . TRBJ2-2 .
CSATASGTSYEQYF TGCAGTGCTACCGCCTCCGGGACGTCCTACGAGCAGTACTTC TRBV20-1 . TRBJ2-7 .
CASSLDGTANGYTF TGTGCCAGCAGTTTAGATGGGACGGCGAATGGCTACACCTTC TRBV12-3/TRBV12-4 . TRBJ1-2 .
CSATGGLLSNYGYTF TGCAGTGCTACAGGGGGCCTACTGTCTAACTATGGCTACACCTTC TRBV20-1 once TRBJ1-2 TRBD1
CASSERYTGVADTQYF TGTGCCAGCAGCGAACGATATACAGGGGTGGCAGATACGCAGTATTTT TRBV9 . TRBJ2-3 TRBD1
CSVKHWQETQYF TGCAGCGTTAAACACTGGCAAGAGACCCAGTACTTC TRBV29-1 . TRBJ2-5 .
CASSHPLRGYEQYF TGTGCCAGCAGCCATCCCTTGCGTGGCTACGAGCAGTACTTC TRBV14 . TRBJ2-7 .
CASSLRDRSTDTQYF TGTGCCAGCAGTTTAAGGGACAGAAGCACAGATACGCAGTATTTT TRBV12-3/TRBV12-4 few TRBJ2-3 TRBD1
CASSSRSGTNTGELFF TGTGCCAGCAGTTCCAGATCAGGGACGAACACCGGGGAGCTGTTTTTT TRBV7-8 few TRBJ2-2 .
CASSFRDRGTQYF TGTGCCAGCAGTTTTAGGGACAGGGGTACCCAGTACTTC TRBV12-3/TRBV12-4 once TRBJ2-7 TRBD1
CASSFEPGLMYEQYF TGTGCCAGCAGCTTTGAGCCGGGACTGATGTACGAGCAGTACTTC TRBV7-8 . TRBJ2-7 .